The source of this T cell receptor (beta chain) is a study of human T cells and chemical hapten exposure. Trimming took 4 bases from V and 9 from J, leaving 10 bases between them. The CDR3 sequence is 11 residues long. Germline CDR1 is MNHNY and CDR2 is SVGAGI (reference sequence). TCRdb redid the calling of the RACE reads with MiXCR, one entry per CDR3 protein. The sample has roughly 64,000 distinct CDR3 sequences, approximately 10% seen once. Stated time point: pre-sensitization, week 0. Treatment denoted: therapeutic diphenylcyclopropenone sensitization with weekly scalp DPC. This clonotype has only a few counts.

The sample was whole blood, taken in connection with sensitization to the hapten diphenylcyclopropenone (DPC). This chain links TRBV6-6 with TRBJ2-7; TRBD2 might be the D (5 bases). This TCR came from a middle-aged woman with alopecia areata. Some clones in this sample may be carry-over from other donors' samples. The CDR3 bases are TGTGCCAGCAGTTCCACGGGGAGGCAGTACTTC. Its translation is CASSSTGRQYF.